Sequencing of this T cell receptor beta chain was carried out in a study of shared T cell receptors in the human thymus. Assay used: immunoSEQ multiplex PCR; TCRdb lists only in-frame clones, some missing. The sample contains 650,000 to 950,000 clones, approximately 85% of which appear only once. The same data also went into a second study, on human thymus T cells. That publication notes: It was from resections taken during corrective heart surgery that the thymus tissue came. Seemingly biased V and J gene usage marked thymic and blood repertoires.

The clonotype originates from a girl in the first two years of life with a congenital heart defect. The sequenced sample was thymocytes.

DNA of the CDR3: TGCAGCGTTCGGAGCTCCTACGAGCAGTACTTC. It encodes CSVRSSYEQYF. The chain uses TRBV29-1 and TRBJ2-7; D call uncertain. The CDR3 is 11 residues long. The ends were cut back, 5 bases at V and 0 bases at J, with 5 bases in the middle. Germline-derived CDR1 and CDR2 are SQVTM and ANQGSEA.